The 16 T cell receptor beta chains listed next were all sequenced from one sample in a study of neurological immune-mediated disorders. TCRdb independently ran MiXCR on the 5' RACE reads; one entry per CDR3 protein. The sample lists about 58,000 distinct CDR3 sequences; about 3.4% were seen once. Sequences were obtained from PBMCs. The source of these receptors is a woman aged 55-75 years with multiple sclerosis.

Many counts were recorded for this clonotype. The V gene is TRBV19, the J gene TRBJ2-3; 7 bases fit TRBD2. Germline CDR1 reads LNHDA; CDR2 reads SQIVND (reference sequence). The CDR3 has 16 amino acids. With V trimmed by 3 bases and J by 1 base, 7 bases remained unmatched. The CDR3 DNA follows: TGTGCCAGTAGTATTGACCCCAGCGGGGGCACAGATACGCAGTATTTT. As protein: CASSIDPSGGTDTQYF.

This clonotype was seen repeatedly, ten times or more. The chain recombines TRBV29-1 with TRBJ2-3; 9 nucleotides line up with TRBD2. Germline V gene data show CDR1 as SQVTM and CDR2 as ANQGSEA. This CDR3 contains 16 residues. V shed 4 bases, J shed 7 bases, and the junction held 15 bases outside the gene matches. The CDR3 sequence: CSVGGPSGAEANTQYF. The CDR3 DNA reads as TGCAGCGTTGGGGGACCTAGCGGGGCCGAGGCAAATACGCAGTATTTT.

This clonotype showed up many times. The chain carries TRBV5-5 and TRBJ2-5, with D perhaps TRBD2 (6 bases). The CDR3 runs 18 residues. Germline V gives CDR1 SGHKS, CDR2 YYEKEE (reference sequence). V lost 3 bases and J lost 4, with 25 bases in between. The CDR3 nucleotides read TGTGCCAGCAGCTACAATCGGGACTCTCAGCCCTCTAGAGAGACCCAGTACTTC. This sequence encodes CASSYNRDSQPSRETQYF. Combining the CDR3 with reference TRBV5-5 and TRBJ2-5 gives the whole variable domain DAGVTQSPTHLIKTRGQQVTLRCSPISGHKSVSWYQQVLGQGPQFIFQYYEKEERGRGNFPDRFSARQFPNYSSELNVNALLLGDSALYLCASSYNRDSQPSRETQYFGPGTRLLVL.

This clonotype has at least ten counts. V usage is TRBV12-3 or TRBV12-4 and J usage is TRBJ1-2; TRBD1 might be the D (6 bases). The V and J ends lost 4 bases and 8 bases respectively, with 11 bases between them. The CDR3 spans 12 residues. CDR3 loop: CASSSTGGGYTF. As DNA, the CDR3 is TGTGCCAGCAGTTCGACAGGTGGGGGCTACACCTTC.

This clonotype has ten or more counts. This chain links TRBV10-3 with TRBJ2-7; no clear D. CDR1 and CDR2 (germline): ENHRY, SYGVKD. Trimming stripped 7 bases from V and 4 bases from J, with 14 bases between. The CDR3 has 13 residues. Written as DNA, the CDR3 is TGTGCCATCACCGACGCCGGAACTTACGAGCAGTACTTC. Amino acids: CAITDAGTYEQYF.

There are many counts of this clonotype. The chain uses TRBV5-1 and TRBJ2-7, with D perhaps TRBD1 (6 bases). The CDR3 consists of 17 residues. Trimming left V 4 bases short and J 4 bases short, with 24 bases between. Per germline, CDR1 SGHRS and CDR2 YFSETQ. CDR3 residues: CASSQPTVGAIAYEQYF. CDR3 bases: TGCGCCAGCAGCCAACCGACGGTGGGGGCCATTGCTTACGAGCAGTACTTC.

This clonotype was detected ten times or more. The chain couples TRBV7-2 to TRBJ1-2, with no clear D. The CDR3 runs 13 residues. In germline, CDR1 is SGHTA, CDR2 FQGNSA. V lost 2 bases to trimming and J lost 4 bases, with 8 bases between them. In nucleotides, the CDR3 is TGTGCCAGCAGCTTATCCTTCGGCTATGGCTACACCTTC. Translation: CASSLSFGYGYTF.

This clonotype was found many times. This chain joins TRBV9 and TRBJ2-7; D may be TRBD1 (6 bases). Looked up from germline, CDR1 is SGDLS and CDR2 is YYNGEE. The CDR3 extends over 15 amino acids. The V gene lost 5 bases and the J gene lost 0 bases, with 15 bases spanning the gap. CDR3 residues: CASSRTGTLSYEQYF. The DNA of the CDR3 is TGTGCCAGCAGTCGGACCGGGACACTCTCCTACGAGCAGTACTTC. Based on the CDR3 plus reference TRBV9 and TRBJ2-7, the full variable domain is DSGVTQTPKHLITATGQRVTLRCSPRSGDLSVYWYQQSLDQGLQFLIQYYNGEERAKGNILERFSAQQFPDLHSELNLSSLELGDSALYFCASSRTGTLSYEQYFGPGTRLTVT.

This clonotype was seen at least ten times. The genes are TRBV5-1 and TRBJ1-2, with a tentative D call TRBD1 (6 bases). Germline-derived CDR1 and CDR2 are SGHRS and YFSETQ. The V gene lost 4 bases and the J gene lost 7 bases, with 17 bases spanning the gap. This CDR3 is 14 amino acids long. DNA for the CDR3: TGCGCCAGCAGCCCTGAGGGGGTTCAGCGTGGCTACACCTTC. This sequence encodes CASSPEGVQRGYTF.

The chain links TRBV21-1 to TRBJ1-5; whether TRBD1, the table's D call, matches the DNA was not checked. TRBV21-1 constitutes a pseudogene. The CDR3 has 18 amino acids. Written as DNA, the CDR3 is TGTGCCAGCAGCTGGCCCCCCCGGGACGGGGCGGGCAATCAGCCCCAGCATTTT. The encoded protein is CASSWPPRDGAGNQPQHF.

This clonotype was counted ten times or more. V usage is TRBV29-1 and J usage is TRBJ2-1; D gene ambiguous. The CDR3 is 12 residues long. V dropped 5 bases and J dropped 4 bases, with 9 bases sitting between them. From germline, CDR1 is SQVTM and CDR2 ANQGSEA. The CDR3 spells CSVQADYNEQFF. The CDR3 bases are TGCAGCGTTCAGGCAGATTACAATGAGCAGTTCTTC.

This clonotype has ten or more counts. The chain links TRBV15 to TRBJ2-1; maybe TRBD1 (5 bases). In germline, CDR1 is LNHNV, CDR2 YYDKDF (reference sequence). This CDR3 is built from 13 residues. V was shortened by 8 bases and J by 7 bases, with 15 bases between the two germline ends. In DNA, the CDR3 is TGTGCCACCTGGGGCGCAATTACTAATGAGCAGTTCTTC. As protein: CATWGAITNEQFF.

This clonotype was observed at least ten times. The genes are TRBV9 and TRBJ1-1; D not resolved. This CDR3 has 15 amino acids. CDR1 is SGDLS and CDR2 is YYNGEE in the germline V gene. V was shortened by 1 base and J by 0 bases, with 10 bases between the two germline ends. The DNA for the CDR3 is TGTGCCAGCAGCGTATTATCCACGGTGAACACTGAAGCTTTCTTT. This translates into CASSVLSTVNTEAFF. Variable domain in full (rest from reference TRBV9 and TRBJ1-1): DSGVTQTPKHLITATGQRVTLRCSPRSGDLSVYWYQQSLDQGLQFLIQYYNGEERAKGNILERFSAQQFPDLHSELNLSSLELGDSALYFCASSVLSTVNTEAFFGQGTRLTVV.

Many counts were recorded for this clonotype. The V call is TRBV7-2, the J call TRBJ2-2, with D possibly TRBD2 on 5 matching bases. V shed 11 bases and J shed 0 bases, with 13 bases lying between them. Germline V lookup: CDR1 SGHTA, CDR2 FQGNSA. The CDR3 sequence is 14 residues long. This CDR3 is CAEFQRSNTGELFF. CDR3 nucleotides: TGTGCCGAGTTCCAGCGGTCGAACACCGGGGAGCTGTTTTTT.

This clonotype was counted many times. For the CDR3, the DNA is TGTGCCAGCAGCAGCCTAGCGGGATCAGTAGATACGCAGTATTTT. Translated: CASSSLAGSVDTQYF. The rearrangement uses TRBV6-5 and TRBJ2-3; 9 bases fit TRBD2. This CDR3 contains 15 residues. V trimming: 6 bases; J trimming: 5 bases; junction bases outside the gene matches: 9. Germline V CDR1 and CDR2: MNHEY, SVGAGI.

This clonotype has at least ten counts. The CDR3 loop reads CASSLGGGTEQYF. CDR3 bases: TGTGCCAGCAGTTTAGGCGGAGGGACCGAGCAGTACTTC. J is TRBJ2-7 and V is TRBV12-3 or TRBV12-4, with a weak D call TRBD2 (6 bases). Trimming cost V 1 base and J 6 bases, with 10 bases left between them. CDR3 length: 13 amino acids.